This T cell receptor (beta chain) was observed in a study of T cell responses to AZD1222 COVID-19 vaccine. Study context: Second-dose intervals near 4 or 12 weeks were combined.

As to this clone: Its antigen is undetermined.

Study observations and caveats: Donors were largely white British and mainly female; clonal diversity was possibly underestimated. Vaccine-related CD4 TCRs covered spike, predominating at 160-218 and 743-854. Of the AZD1222 recipients, only five to seven were seropositive at baseline.

The method was immunoSEQ multiplex PCR; TCRdb's version includes in-frame clones alone and lacks a portion of them. The repertoire consists of fewer than 65,000 clones, with 70% to 85% occurring once and the leading ten covering about 19%. CDR1 is SGHTA, CDR2 FQGNSA, per germline. The CDR3 runs to 14 residues. V lost 6 bases to trimming and J lost 5 bases, with 13 bases between them. The starting material was peripheral blood, obtained on day 0 of AZD1222 vaccination. The sequence was collected from an adult in good health. The V gene is TRBV7-2, the J gene TRBJ1-4, with D maybe TRBD1 (6 bases). CDR3 bases: TGTGCCAGCAGAAGTTCGGGGGCGAATGAAAAACTGTTTTTT. Encoded protein: CASRSSGANEKLFF.